This T cell receptor (beta chain) was sequenced in a study of HIV-infected patients and healthy controls. Study-wide points: Compared with untreated HIV+ repertoires, healthy controls showed roughly threefold more distinct CDR3s and higher Shannon diversity. Approximately 12 weeks of therapy was arguably too brief to observe immune reconstitution in treated samples. MAIT alpha-chain CDR3s were frequent in healthy controls, depleted in HIV+.

This clonotype ranks as medium-sized. Its antigen is currently unknown. Follow-up blood was drawn about 14 weeks, roughly three months, after antiretroviral therapy began. Whole blood was used without fractionation, so all unsorted peripheral T cells were included. cDNA was made from 500 ng RNA using alpha and beta constant primers. Separate chain-specific third strand synthesis with multiplexing indices produced the alpha and beta libraries. TCRdb analysed the 5' RACE reads with MiXCR anew, one entry per CDR3 protein. The table shows a few thousand distinct CDR3 sequences, with roughly 8% occurring only once. Sequences were derived from blood, sampled during antiretroviral therapy. The TCR was taken from an adult with HIV infection.

In DNA form, the CDR3 reads TGTGCCAGCAGTTTAGGCGGCACAACCCTTAATTATCCTTTCTTT. Its protein product is CASSLGGTTLNYPFF. The chain is built from TRBV12-3 or TRBV12-4 and TRBJ1-1; the D is unclear. This CDR3 has 15 amino acids. V dropped 1 base and J dropped 12 bases, with 21 bases sitting between them.